The clone carrying this T cell receptor (beta chain) appeared many times. The V gene lost 5 bases and the J gene lost 2 bases, with 20 bases spanning the gap. The CDR3 totals 17 residues. The germline gives CDR1 SGHTA, CDR2 FQGNSA. The data stem from a study of beta chain features in type 1 diabetes. Of the isolated RNA, all was reverse transcribed, and so the sequenced material was expressed TCRB transcripts. Assay: immunoSEQ multiplex PCR; the TCRdb copy retains only in-frame clones and omits some. The sample lists some 300,000 clones; 7% to 9% were seen once. This sequence was found in a woman aged 18-29 years in good health. What was sequenced was central memory CD4+ T cells from blood. V usage is TRBV7-2 and J usage is TRBJ2-3, with D unclear. The CDR3 loop is CASSPTRRSGATDTQYF. CDR3 coding DNA: TGTGCCAGCAGCCCGACCCGCCGCTCCGGAGCCACAGATACGCAGTATTTT.